The clone carrying this T cell receptor beta chain was detected ten times or more. Trimming removed 4 bases from V and 4 bases from J; junction bases left unmatched: 22. The CDR3 spans 19 residues. Per the germline V gene, CDR1 is DFQATT and CDR2 is SNEGSKA (reference sequence). This specimen belongs to a study of regulatory T cells in long-lasting Graves disease. Noted time point: persistent/refractory GD, antithyroid drugs over 5 years with positive TRAb. RNA isolated from PBMCs was used to make the TCR library. Building of the TCR beta libraries involved iRepertoire HTBI primers and Arm-PCR of CDR3 regions. TCRdb itself ran the multiplex PCR reads through MiXCR, one entry per CDR3 protein. The sample includes 400,000 to 450,000 distinct CDR3 sequences, around 24% of them seen just once.

Here the sequenced sample was peripheral blood mononuclear cells (PBMCs), taken when the disease was refractory, from a patient treated with antithyroid drugs. The chain couples TRBV20-1 to TRBJ1-2, with 9 bases identical to TRBD1. The TCR comes from a female donor with Graves disease. This CDR3 is CSANHATGTGTHNLYGYTF. The DNA for the CDR3 is TGCAGTGCTAACCACGCAACCGGGACAGGGACCCATAACCTCTATGGCTACACCTTC.